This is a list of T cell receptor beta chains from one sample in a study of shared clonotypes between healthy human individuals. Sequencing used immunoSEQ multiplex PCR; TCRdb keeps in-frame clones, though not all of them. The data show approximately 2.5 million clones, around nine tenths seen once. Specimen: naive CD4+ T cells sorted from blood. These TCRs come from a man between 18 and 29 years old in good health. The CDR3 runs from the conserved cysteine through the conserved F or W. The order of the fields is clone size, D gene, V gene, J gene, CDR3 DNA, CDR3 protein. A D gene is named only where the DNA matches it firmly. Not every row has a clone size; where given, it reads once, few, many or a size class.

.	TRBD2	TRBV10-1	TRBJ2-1	TGCGCCAGCAGTGAGTCGAAGGCGGGAGGACTCAATGAGCAGTTCTTC	CASSESKAGGLNEQFF
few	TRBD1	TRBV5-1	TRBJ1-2	TGCGCCAGCAGCCTGGGACAGACGTCTAACTATGGCTACACCTTC	CASSLGQTSNYGYTF
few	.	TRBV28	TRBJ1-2	TGTGCCAGCAGTAGTCAGATGCGCCCCTATGGCTACACCTTC	CASSSQMRPYGYTF
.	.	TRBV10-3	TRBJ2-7	TGTGCCATCAGTGAGGGGGGCAGGGCCAACTACGAGCAGTACTTC	CAISEGGRANYEQYF
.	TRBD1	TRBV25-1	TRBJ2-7	TGTGCCAGCAGTGAATCGCCGGGACAGGGGAGTTACGAGCAGTACTTC	CASSESPGQGSYEQYF
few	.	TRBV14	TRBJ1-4	TGTGCCAGCAGCCCCAAGGACTGGCCTGAAAAACTGTTTTTT	CASSPKDWPEKLFF
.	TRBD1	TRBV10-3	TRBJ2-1	TGTGCCATCAGTGAGGACAGGGGGCGTCGGGAGAGCTCCTACAATGAGCAGTTCTTC	CAISEDRGRRESSYNEQFF
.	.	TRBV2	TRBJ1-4	TGTGCCAGCGGGAAGTATAATGAAAAACTGTTTTTT	CASGKYNEKLFF
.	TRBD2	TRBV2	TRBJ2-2	TGTGCCAGCAGTGAAAGGGCTAGCGGGATGGGGGAGCTGTTTTTT	CASSERASGMGELFF
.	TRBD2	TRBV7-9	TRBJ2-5	TGTGCCAGCAGCTGGTTCCGGACTAGCGGGAACGAAGAGACCCAGTACTTC	CASSWFRTSGNEETQYF
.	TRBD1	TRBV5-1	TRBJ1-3	TGCGCCAGCTCCCTGGGGACAGGGGGATCTGGAAACACCATATATTTT	CASSLGTGGSGNTIYF
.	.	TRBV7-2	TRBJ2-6	TGTGCCAGCAGCTTAGGGGGACGAGCTTCCGGGGCCAACGTCCTGACTTTC	CASSLGGRASGANVLTF
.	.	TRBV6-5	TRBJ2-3	TGTGCCAGCAAGCAGGGGGGTCGGGATACGCAGTATTTT	CASKQGGRDTQYF
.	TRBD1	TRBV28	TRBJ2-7	TGTGCCAGCAGTTTAGGGGGACAGGGTGGTTACGAGCAGTACTTC	CASSLGGQGGYEQYF
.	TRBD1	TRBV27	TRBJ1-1	TGTGCCAGCAGGCCTAGGACAGGGAACACTGAAGCTTTCTTT	CASRPRTGNTEAFF
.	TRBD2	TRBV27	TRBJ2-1	TGTGCCAGCAGTTTTCGGGGGGGTGGGGGTGAGCAGTTCTTC	CASSFRGGGGEQFF
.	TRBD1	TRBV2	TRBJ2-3	TGTGCCAGCAGTAAAGGGACAGGGGCCACAGATACGCAGTATTTT	CASSKGTGATDTQYF
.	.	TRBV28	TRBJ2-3	TGTGCCAGCATCCTATGGTCGGGAGATACGCAGTATTTT	CASILWSGDTQYF
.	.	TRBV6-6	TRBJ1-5	TGTGCCAGCAGTTACTCCGTAAGCTCCAATCAGCCCCAGCATTTT	CASSYSVSSNQPQHF
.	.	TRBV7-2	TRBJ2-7	TGTGCCAGCAGCTCCCAGGGGGGGCGCGAATACGAGCAGTACTTC	CASSSQGGREYEQYF
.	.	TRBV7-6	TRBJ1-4	TGTGCCAGCAGCCAGGGACTCCCGGGGGGTGAAAAACTGTTTTTT	CASSQGLPGGEKLFF
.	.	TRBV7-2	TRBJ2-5	TGTGCCAGCAGCTATGGAGGCGAGACCCAGTACTTC	CASSYGGETQYF
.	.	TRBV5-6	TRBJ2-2	TGTGCCAGCAGCTTAGGATCCTCGAACACCGGGGAGCTGTTTTTT	CASSLGSSNTGELFF
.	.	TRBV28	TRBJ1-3	TGTGCCAGCAGTTTTAGAGGGAACACCATATATTTT	CASSFRGNTIYF
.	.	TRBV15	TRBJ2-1	TGTGCCACCAGCAGAGGTGACGGAAGGCCTCCAGTTGATGAGCAGTTCTTC	CATSRGDGRPPVDEQFF
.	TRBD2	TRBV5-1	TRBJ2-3	TGCGCCAGCAGCTTATTGGGACTAGCGGGGGGGCAAACCACAGATACGCAGTATTTT	CASSLLGLAGGQTTDTQYF
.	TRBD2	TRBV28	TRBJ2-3	TGTGCCAGCAGTCCCGAGCGGGGACGTTCAACAGATACGCAGTATTTT	CASSPERGRSTDTQYF
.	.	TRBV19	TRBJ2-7	TGTGCCAGTAGATCCGGTCCGAACTCCTACGAGCAGTACTTC	CASRSGPNSYEQYF
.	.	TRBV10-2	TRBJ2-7	TGCGCCAGTCACGGAGGGGGCTGGTCCTACGAGCAGTACTTC	CASHGGGWSYEQYF
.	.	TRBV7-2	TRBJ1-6	TGTGCCAGCAGCTTATTCAGGGGAGGAAATTCACCCCTCCACTTT	CASSLFRGGNSPLHF
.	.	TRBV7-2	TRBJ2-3	TGTGCCAGCAGCTTAGGTCCAGGGGGGACAGATACGCAGTATTTT	CASSLGPGGTDTQYF
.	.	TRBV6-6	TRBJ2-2	TGTGCCAGCAGTCCCGGAACGAACACCGGGGAGCTGTTTTTT	CASSPGTNTGELFF
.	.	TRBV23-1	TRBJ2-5	TGCGCCAGCACCCGAGGGTTTGAGGTTCGTGAGACCCAGTACTTC	CASTRGFEVRETQYF
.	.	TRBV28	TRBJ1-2	TGTGCCAGCAGTTCCCCCTTTAACTATGGCTACACCTTC	CASSSPFNYGYTF
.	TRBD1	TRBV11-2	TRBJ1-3	TGTGCCAGCAGCTCCTCTACAGGGGCCGGAAACACCATATATTTT	CASSSSTGAGNTIYF
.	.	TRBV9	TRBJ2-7	TGTGCCAGCAGCGTAGAAGGAGGGGGGCAGTACTTC	CASSVEGGGQYF
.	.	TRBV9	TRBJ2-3	TGTGCCAGCAGCCCGAGTGGGGGATTACCCACAGATACGCAGTATTTT	CASSPSGGLPTDTQYF
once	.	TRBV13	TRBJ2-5	TGTGCCAGCAGCCTGTGGGAAGAGACCCAGTACTTC	CASSLWEETQYF
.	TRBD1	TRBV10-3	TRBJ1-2	TGTGCCATCAGTGAGGACCGAACAGGGGGCCCCGATGGCTACACCTTC	CAISEDRTGGPDGYTF
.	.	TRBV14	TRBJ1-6	TGTGCCAGCCAACAGGTGTATAATTCACCCCTCCACTTT	CASQQVYNSPLHF
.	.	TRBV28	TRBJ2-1	TGTGCCAGTCGAAGCGGGCCGAGCTCCTACAATGAGCAGTTCTTC	CASRSGPSSYNEQFF
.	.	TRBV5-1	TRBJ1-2	TGCGCCAGCAGCTTGGGCGGAGGGGTCAACTATGGCTACACCTTC	CASSLGGGVNYGYTF
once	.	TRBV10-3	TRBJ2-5	TGTGCCATCAGTGAGTCGCACCAGCAAGAGACCCAGTACTTC	CAISESHQQETQYF
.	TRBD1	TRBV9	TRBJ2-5	TGTGCCAGCAGCGTAGACCCGACAGGGAGAGGGGAGACCCAGTACTTC	CASSVDPTGRGETQYF
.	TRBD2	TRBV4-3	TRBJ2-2	TGCGCCAGCAGCCTGAGCGGGAGGGCTTCTGCCGGGGAGCTGTTTTTT	CASSLSGRASAGELFF
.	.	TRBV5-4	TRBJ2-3	TGTGCCAGCAGCTCCTATGATGGGACAGATACGCAGTATTTT	CASSSYDGTDTQYF
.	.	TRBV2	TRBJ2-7	TGTGCCAGCAGCCAGACAGGGTTAGCGGACGAGCAGTACTTC	CASSQTGLADEQYF
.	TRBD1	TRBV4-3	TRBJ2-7	TGCGCCAGCAGCCAAGCCTTGGGGACAGGGAGGACCTACGAGCAGTACTTC	CASSQALGTGRTYEQYF
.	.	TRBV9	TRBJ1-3	TGTGCCAGCAGCGTAAACTCGTACTCTGGAAACACCATATATTTT	CASSVNSYSGNTIYF